The rows below give T cell receptor beta chains drawn from one sample of a study of cytomegalovirus exposure and HLA in healthy donors. Only in-frame clones appear in the TCRdb table, and some are missing; sequencing was by immunoSEQ multiplex PCR. The sample records about 170,000 clones, 60% to 85% being singletons. Material: PBMCs. The receptor source for this set is a woman between 45 and 65 years old in good health and CMV-seropositive. The CDR3 runs from the conserved cysteine through the conserved F or W. The order of the fields is J gene, V gene, D gene, clone size, CDR3 DNA, CDR3 protein. A D gene is named only where the DNA matches it firmly. A clone size is listed for some rows: how often the clone was seen (once, few, many), or a class if it is expanded.

>TRBJ2-3|TRBV5-1|TRBD2|-
TGCGCCAGCAGCTTGACTAGCGGGGATACAGATACGCAGTATTTT
CASSLTSGDTDTQYF
>TRBJ2-5|TRBV5-6|TRBD1|few
TGTGCCAGCAGCTTGGGTTCAGGGGGCAGGACCCAGTACTTC
CASSLGSGGRTQYF
>TRBJ1-2|TRBV7-8|-|-
TGTGCCAGCAGCTTAGAGAGGGAAACAGGGGGCTACACCTTC
CASSLERETGGYTF
>TRBJ1-5|TRBV19|TRBD1|few
TGTGCCAGTAGTCCTCAGGACAGGGATTACCAGCCCCAGCATTTT
CASSPQDRDYQPQHF
>TRBJ1-4|TRBV25-1|-|few
TGTGCCAGCAGTGACAGGGAAGTAAAACTGTTTTTT
CASSDREVKLFF
>TRBJ2-3|TRBV4-1|TRBD2|once
TGCGCCAGCAGCCGGAAGACTAGCGGGGGGAACACAGATACGCAGTATTTT
CASSRKTSGGNTDTQYF
>TRBJ2-1|TRBV6-1|TRBD2|few
TGTGCCAGCAACAAGCGGGACTCAACCTACAATGAGCAGTTCTTC
CASNKRDSTYNEQFF
>TRBJ2-3|TRBV19|TRBD2|-
TGTGCCAGTAGTATCGGGGGGACCGAGCCAGATACGCAGTATTTT
CASSIGGTEPDTQYF
>TRBJ2-5|TRBV5-1|TRBD1|-
TGCGCCAGCAGCCCCGGACAGGGCGGAGAGACCCAGTACTTC
CASSPGQGGETQYF
>TRBJ1-4|TRBV4-1|-|few
TGCGCCAGCAGCCAGGGAAGACAGACAGCAACTAATGAAAAACTGTTTTTT
CASSQGRQTATNEKLFF
>TRBJ2-3|TRBV5-6|TRBD2|-
TGTGCCAGCAGCCGTGGGACTAGCGGGGGGGCCTTCACAGATACGCAGTATTTT
CASSRGTSGGAFTDTQYF
>TRBJ1-1|TRBV11-2|-|-
TGTGCCAGCAGCTTAGAGTGGAGGGCTGAAGCTTTCTTT
CASSLEWRAEAFF
>TRBJ2-2|TRBV30|-|-
TGTGCCTGGAGTGGAGGGTTCGGGCCTACCGGGGAGCTGTTTTTT
CAWSGGFGPTGELFF
>TRBJ1-2|TRBV5-1|TRBD1|once
TGCGCCAGCAGCTCGGGACAGGTCAGAGATGGCTACACCTTC
CASSSGQVRDGYTF
>TRBJ1-2|TRBV19|-|-
TGTGCCAGTAGTGATCCCCGAAAAGGGGCCTATGGCTACACCTTC
CASSDPRKGAYGYTF
>TRBJ1-1|TRBV19|-|-
TGTGCCAGTGTGCAGGAAAATTCTGAAGCTTTCTTT
CASVQENSEAFF
>TRBJ1-3|TRBV5-1|TRBD1|few
TGCGCCAGCAGCCCGGCCGGACAGGGTACTGGAAACACCATATATTTT
CASSPAGQGTGNTIYF
>TRBJ2-1|TRBV5-1|TRBD2|-
TGCGCCAGCAGCTTGAAGCGACTAGCGCCGGATGAGCAGTTCTTC
CASSLKRLAPDEQFF
>TRBJ1-5|TRBV10-2|-|-
TGCGCCAGCAGGGGGCAGGGCGGTCAGCCCCAGCATTTT
CASRGQGGQPQHF
>TRBJ2-5|TRBV2|TRBD2|-
TGTGCCAGCAGTGTTTCTAGCGGGGGTGGCACCCAGTACTTC
CASSVSSGGGTQYF
>TRBJ1-5|TRBV19|-|-
TGTGCCAGTAGTCCAAGGGGGAGTAGCAATCAGCCCCAGCATTTT
CASSPRGSSNQPQHF
>TRBJ1-1|TRBV6-5|-|-
TGTGCCAGCCACAAGGCTCAGGTCGACACTGAAGCTTTCTTT
CASHKAQVDTEAFF
>TRBJ2-1|TRBV11-1|TRBD2|-
TGTGCCAGCAGCTCCTGGGAGGGGTTGGGCGACAATGAGCAGTTCTTC
CASSSWEGLGDNEQFF